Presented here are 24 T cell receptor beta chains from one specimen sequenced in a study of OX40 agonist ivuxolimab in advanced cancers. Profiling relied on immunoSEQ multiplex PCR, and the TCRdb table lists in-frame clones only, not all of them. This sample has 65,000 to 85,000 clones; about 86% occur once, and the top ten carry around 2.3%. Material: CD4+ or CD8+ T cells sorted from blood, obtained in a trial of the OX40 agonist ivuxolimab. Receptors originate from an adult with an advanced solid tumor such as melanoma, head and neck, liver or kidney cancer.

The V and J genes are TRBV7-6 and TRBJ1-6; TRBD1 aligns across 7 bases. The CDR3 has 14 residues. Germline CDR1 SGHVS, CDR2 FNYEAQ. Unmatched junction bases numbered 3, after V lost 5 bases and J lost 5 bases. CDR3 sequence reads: CASSPQGDNSPLHF. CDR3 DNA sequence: TGTGCCAGCAGCCCTCAGGGGGATAATTCACCCCTCCACTTT.

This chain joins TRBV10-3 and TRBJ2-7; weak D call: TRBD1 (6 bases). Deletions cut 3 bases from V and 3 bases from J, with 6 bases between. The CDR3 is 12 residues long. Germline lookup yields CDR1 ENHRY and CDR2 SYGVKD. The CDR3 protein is CAISDRGYEQYF. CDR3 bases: TGTGCCATCAGTGACAGGGGCTACGAGCAGTACTTC.

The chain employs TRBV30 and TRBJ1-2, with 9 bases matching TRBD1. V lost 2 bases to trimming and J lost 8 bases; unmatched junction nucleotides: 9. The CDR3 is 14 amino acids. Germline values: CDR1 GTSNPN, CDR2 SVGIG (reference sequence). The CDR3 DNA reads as TGTGCCTGGAGTCGGGACAGGGAAACATACGGCTACACCTTC. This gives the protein CAWSRDRETYGYTF.

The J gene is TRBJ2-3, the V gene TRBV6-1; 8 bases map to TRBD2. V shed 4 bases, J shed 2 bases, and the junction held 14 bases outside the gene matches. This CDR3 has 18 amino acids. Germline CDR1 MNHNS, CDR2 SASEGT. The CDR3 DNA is TGTGCCAGCAGTGGACGGGCGAAAGCGGGAGTCCCCACAGATACGCAGTATTTT. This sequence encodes CASSGRAKAGVPTDTQYF.

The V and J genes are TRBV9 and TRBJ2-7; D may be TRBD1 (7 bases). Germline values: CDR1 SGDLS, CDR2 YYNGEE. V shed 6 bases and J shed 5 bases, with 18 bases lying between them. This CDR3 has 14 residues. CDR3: CASNQGGPGDEQYF. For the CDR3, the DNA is TGTGCCAGCAACCAAGGGGGCCCGGGGGACGAGCAGTACTTC.

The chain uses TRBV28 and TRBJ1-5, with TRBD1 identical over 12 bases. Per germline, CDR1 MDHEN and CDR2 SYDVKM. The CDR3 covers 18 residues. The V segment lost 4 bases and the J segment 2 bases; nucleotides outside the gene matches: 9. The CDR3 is CASSSTGTGGRGNQPQHF. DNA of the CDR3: TGTGCCAGCAGTTCCACCGGGACAGGGGGCAGGGGCAATCAGCCCCAGCATTTT.

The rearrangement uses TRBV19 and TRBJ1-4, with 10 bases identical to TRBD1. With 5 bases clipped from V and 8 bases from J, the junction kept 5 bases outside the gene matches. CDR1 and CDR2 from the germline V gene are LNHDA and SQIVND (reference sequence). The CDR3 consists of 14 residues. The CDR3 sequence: CASSRGQGGEKLFF. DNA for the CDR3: TGTGCCAGTAGTCGTGGACAGGGGGGGGAAAAACTGTTTTTT. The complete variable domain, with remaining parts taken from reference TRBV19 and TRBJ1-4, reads DGGITQSPKYLFRKEGQNVTLSCEQNLNHDAMYWYRQDPGQGLRLIYYSQIVNDFQKGDIAEGYSVSREKKESFPLTVTSAQKNPTAFYLCASSRGQGGEKLFFGSGTQLSVL.

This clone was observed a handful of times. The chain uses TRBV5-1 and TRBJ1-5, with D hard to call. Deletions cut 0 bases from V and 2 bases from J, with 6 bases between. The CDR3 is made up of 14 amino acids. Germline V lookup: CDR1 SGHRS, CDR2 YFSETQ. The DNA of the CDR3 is TGCGCCAGCAGCTTGGACCCGCGCAATCAGCCCCAGCATTTT. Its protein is CASSLDPRNQPQHF.

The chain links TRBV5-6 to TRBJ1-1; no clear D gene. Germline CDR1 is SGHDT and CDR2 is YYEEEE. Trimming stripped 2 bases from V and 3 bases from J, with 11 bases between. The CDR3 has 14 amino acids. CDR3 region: CASSFREYDTEAFF. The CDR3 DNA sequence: TGTGCCAGCAGCTTCCGGGAGTACGACACTGAAGCTTTCTTT.

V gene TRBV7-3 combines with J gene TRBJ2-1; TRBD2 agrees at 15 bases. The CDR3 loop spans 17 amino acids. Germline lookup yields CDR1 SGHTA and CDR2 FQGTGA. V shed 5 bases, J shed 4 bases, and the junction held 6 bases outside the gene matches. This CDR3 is CASSPGLAGGQYNEQFF. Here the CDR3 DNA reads TGTGCCAGCAGCCCGGGACTAGCGGGGGGTCAGTACAATGAGCAGTTCTTC.

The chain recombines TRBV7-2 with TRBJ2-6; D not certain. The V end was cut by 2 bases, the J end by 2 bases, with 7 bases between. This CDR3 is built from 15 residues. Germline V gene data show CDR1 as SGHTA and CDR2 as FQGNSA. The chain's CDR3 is CASSLRSTGANVLTF. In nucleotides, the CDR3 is TGTGCCAGCAGCTTAAGAAGTACTGGGGCCAACGTCCTGACTTTC.

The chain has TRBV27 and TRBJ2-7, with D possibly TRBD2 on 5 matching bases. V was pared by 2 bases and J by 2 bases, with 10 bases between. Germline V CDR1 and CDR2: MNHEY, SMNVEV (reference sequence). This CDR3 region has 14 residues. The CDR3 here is CASSLGRWAYEQYF. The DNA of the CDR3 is TGTGCCAGCAGTTTAGGGAGATGGGCCTACGAGCAGTACTTC.

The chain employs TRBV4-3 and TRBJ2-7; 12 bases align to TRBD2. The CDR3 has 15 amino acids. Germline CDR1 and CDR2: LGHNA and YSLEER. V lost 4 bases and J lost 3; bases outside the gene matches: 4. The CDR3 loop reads CASSPGLAGNYEQYF. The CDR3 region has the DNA TGCGCCAGCAGCCCTGGACTAGCGGGGAACTACGAGCAGTACTTC.

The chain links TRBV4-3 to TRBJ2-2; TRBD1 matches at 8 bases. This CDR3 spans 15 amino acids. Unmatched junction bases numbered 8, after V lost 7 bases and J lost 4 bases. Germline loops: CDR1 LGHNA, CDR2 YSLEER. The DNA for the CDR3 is TGCGCCAGCACCCAGGGGGCCGTCGGCACCGGGGAGCTGTTTTTT. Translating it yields CASTQGAVGTGELFF.

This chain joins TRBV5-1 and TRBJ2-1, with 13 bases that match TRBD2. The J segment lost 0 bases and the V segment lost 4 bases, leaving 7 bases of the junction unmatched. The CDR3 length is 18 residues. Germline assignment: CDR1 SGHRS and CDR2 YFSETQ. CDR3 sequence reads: CASSLSLAGGFSYNEQFF. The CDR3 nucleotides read TGCGCCAGCAGCCTCTCACTAGCGGGAGGGTTCTCCTACAATGAGCAGTTCTTC.

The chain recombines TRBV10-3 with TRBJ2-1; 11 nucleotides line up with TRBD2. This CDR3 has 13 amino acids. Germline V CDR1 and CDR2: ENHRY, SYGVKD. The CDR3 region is CATLAGGFNEQFF. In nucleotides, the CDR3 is TGTGCAACGCTAGCGGGGGGATTCAATGAGCAGTTCTTC.

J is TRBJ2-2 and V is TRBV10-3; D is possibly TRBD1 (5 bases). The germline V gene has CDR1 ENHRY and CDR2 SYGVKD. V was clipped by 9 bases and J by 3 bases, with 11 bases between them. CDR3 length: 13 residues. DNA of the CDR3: TGTGCCATGGGGCCCATGGACACCGGGGAGCTGTTTTTT. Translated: CAMGPMDTGELFF.

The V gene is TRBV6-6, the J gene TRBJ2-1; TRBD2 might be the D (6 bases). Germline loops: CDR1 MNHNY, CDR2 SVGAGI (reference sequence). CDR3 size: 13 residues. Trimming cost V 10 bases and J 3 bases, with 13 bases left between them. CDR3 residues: CATEGGNYNEQFF. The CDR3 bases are TGTGCCACCGAGGGAGGAAACTACAATGAGCAGTTCTTC.

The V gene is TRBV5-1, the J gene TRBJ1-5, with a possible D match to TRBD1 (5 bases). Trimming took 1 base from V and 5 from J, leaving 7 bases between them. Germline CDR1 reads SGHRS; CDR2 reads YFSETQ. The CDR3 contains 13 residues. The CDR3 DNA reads TGCGCCAGCAGCTTGCGGGGGGATCAGCCCCAGCATTTT. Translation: CASSLRGDQPQHF. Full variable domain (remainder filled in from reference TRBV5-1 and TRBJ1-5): KAGVTQTPRYLIKTRGQQVTLSCSPISGHRSVSWYQQTPGQGLQFLFEYFSETQRNKGNFPGRFSGRQFSNSRSEMNVSTLELGDSALYLCASSLRGDQPQHFGDGTRLSIL.

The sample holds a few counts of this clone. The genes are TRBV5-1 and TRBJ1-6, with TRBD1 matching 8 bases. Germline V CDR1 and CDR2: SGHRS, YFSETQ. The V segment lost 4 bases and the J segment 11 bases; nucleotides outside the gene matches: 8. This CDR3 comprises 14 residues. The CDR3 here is CASSGWTGTAPLHF. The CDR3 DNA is TGCGCCAGCAGCGGGTGGACAGGGACGGCACCCCTCCACTTT.

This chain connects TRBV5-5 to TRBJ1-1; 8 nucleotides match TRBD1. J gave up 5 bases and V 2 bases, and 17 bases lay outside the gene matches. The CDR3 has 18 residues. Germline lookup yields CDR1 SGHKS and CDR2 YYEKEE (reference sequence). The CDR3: CASSFGLSGGGGWTEAFF. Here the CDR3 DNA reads TGTGCCAGCAGCTTTGGGCTTTCAGGGGGCGGTGGTTGGACTGAAGCTTTCTTT.

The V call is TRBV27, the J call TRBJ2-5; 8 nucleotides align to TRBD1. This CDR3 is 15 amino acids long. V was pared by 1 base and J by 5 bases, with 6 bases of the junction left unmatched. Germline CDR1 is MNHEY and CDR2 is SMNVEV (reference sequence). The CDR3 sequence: CASSLYRGQGETQYF. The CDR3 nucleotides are TGTGCCAGCAGTTTATACCGCGGACAGGGCGAGACCCAGTACTTC.

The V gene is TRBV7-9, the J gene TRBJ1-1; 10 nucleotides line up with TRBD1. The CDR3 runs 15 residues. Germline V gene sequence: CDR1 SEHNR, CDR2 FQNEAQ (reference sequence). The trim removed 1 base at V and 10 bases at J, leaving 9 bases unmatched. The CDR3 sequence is CASSLVGTGDMGAFF. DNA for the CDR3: TGTGCCAGCAGCTTAGTGGGGACAGGGGACATGGGAGCTTTCTTT.

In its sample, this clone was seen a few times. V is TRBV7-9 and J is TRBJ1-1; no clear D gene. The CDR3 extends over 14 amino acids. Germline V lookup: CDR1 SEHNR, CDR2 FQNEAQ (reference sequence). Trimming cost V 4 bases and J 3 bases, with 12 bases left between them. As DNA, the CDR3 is TGTGCCAGCAGCTCCTGGGTAGACTACACTGAAGCTTTCTTT. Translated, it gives CASSSWVDYTEAFF.